The 27 T cell receptor beta chains in this list originate from one sample, sequenced in a study of T cell clonotyping in hematopoietic cell transplantation. Method: immunoSEQ multiplex PCR; TCRdb's copy keeps in-frame clones and lacks some. The sample comprises fewer than 50,000 clones, 90% to 95% of which are singletons, and about 0.8% rests with the top ten. The sequencing input was peripheral blood mononuclear cells. All receptors derive from a woman aged 45-60 years in good health. Some clones in this sample may be carry-over from other donors' samples.

Regarding this clone: A junction boundary mismatches the germline segment, possibly from a read error. V gene TRBV5-1 combines with J gene TRBJ2-5, with D tentatively TRBD1 or TRBD2 (5 bases each). The CDR3 sequence is 14 residues long. Germline values: CDR1 SGHRS, CDR2 YFSETQ. The CDR3 protein is CASSLADGGEAQYF. CDR3 sequence (DNA): TGCGCCAGCAGCTTGGCGGATGGGGGAGAGGCCCAGTACTTC.

The genes are TRBV9 and TRBJ2-3; D possibly corresponds to TRBD2 (5 bases). In germline, CDR1 is SGDLS, CDR2 YYNGEE. CDR3 length equals 13 residues. V was clipped by 1 base and J by 6 bases, with 9 bases between them. CDR3 in DNA: TGTGCCAGCAGCGTACAACCGGGGGATACGCAGTATTTT. This sequence encodes CASSVQPGDTQYF.

The chain uses TRBV7-2 and TRBJ2-7; the D gene is possibly TRBD1 (6 bases). The V gene lost 5 bases and the J gene lost 2 bases, with 19 bases spanning the gap. The CDR3 has 16 residues. Germline CDR1 SGHTA, CDR2 FQGNSA. The CDR3 DNA is TGTGCCAGCAGCGAGATTGGACAGCCGTCTCCCTACGAGCAGTACTTC. It specifies CASSEIGQPSPYEQYF.

This chain links TRBV7-2 with TRBJ2-3, with 7 bases aligning to TRBD2. CDR3 length: 14 residues. Germline loops: CDR1 SGHTA, CDR2 FQGNSA. With V trimmed by 4 bases and J by 6 bases, 7 bases remained unmatched. CDR3 nucleotides: TGTGCCAGCAGCTCAGGGACTACCCTGGATACGCAGTATTTT. Translated: CASSSGTTLDTQYF.

The V call is TRBV7-3, the J call TRBJ2-3, with D possibly TRBD1 on 7 matching bases. Trimming cost V 2 bases and J 4 bases, with 13 bases left between them. The germline CDR1 and CDR2 sequences are SGHTA and FQGTGA. The CDR3 consists of 15 residues. CDR3 nucleotides: TGTGCCAGCAGCTTACAGGGGGGAGGAGCAGATACGCAGTATTTT. Translating it yields CASSLQGGGADTQYF.

The chain uses TRBV7-2 and TRBJ2-1, with D possibly TRBD1 on 5 matching bases. Germline assignment: CDR1 SGHTA and CDR2 FQGNSA. V lost 0 bases to trimming and J lost 3 bases, with 9 bases between them. The CDR3 contains 15 residues. The CDR3 nucleotides read TGTGCCAGCAGCTTAGCAGGGGCTGTCTACAATGAGCAGTTCTTC. Protein product: CASSLAGAVYNEQFF.

The chain recombines TRBV19 with TRBJ2-2, with 7 bases aligning to TRBD2. The CDR3 has 16 amino acids. Germline assignment: CDR1 LNHDA and CDR2 SQIVND (reference sequence). The junction had 6 bases not matched to a gene; V was cut back by 5 bases and J by 0 bases. Here the CDR3 DNA reads TGTGCCAGTAGTCGGGGAGGGGCGGCGAACACCGGGGAGCTGTTTTTT. This gives the protein CASSRGGAANTGELFF.

This chain links TRBV9 with TRBJ2-5, with 9 bases lining up with TRBD1. J was trimmed by 2 bases and V by 1 base; bases with no gene match: 9. CDR1 and CDR2 (germline): SGDLS, YYNGEE. This CDR3 is 17 amino acids long. The CDR3 DNA is TGTGCCAGCAGCGTACACCAGACAGGGGGGTTTCAAGAGACCCAGTACTTC. It translates to CASSVHQTGGFQETQYF. Full variable domain (remainder filled in from reference TRBV9 and TRBJ2-5): DSGVTQTPKHLITATGQRVTLRCSPRSGDLSVYWYQQSLDQGLQFLIQYYNGEERAKGNILERFSAQQFPDLHSELNLSSLELGDSALYFCASSVHQTGGFQETQYFGPGTRLLVL.

This CDR3 is CASSLGTGVGTEAFF. Written as DNA, the CDR3 is TGTGCCAGCAGCTTAGGTACAGGGGTAGGGACTGAAGCTTTCTTT. The chain has TRBV7-2 and TRBJ1-1; 7 bases are a match to TRBD1. The V gene's germline CDR1 is SGHTA and CDR2 FQGNSA. This CDR3 has 15 amino acids. V dropped 1 base and J dropped 5; count of bases not matched to a gene: 7.

CDR3 sequence reads: CASSLRGSSSHTEAFF. The CDR3 bases are TGCGCCAGCAGCTTGAGGGGAAGCTCCTCACACACTGAAGCTTTCTTT. The chain is built from TRBV5-1 and TRBJ1-1, with D tentatively TRBD1 (5 bases). The CDR3 length is 16 residues. Germline values: CDR1 SGHRS, CDR2 YFSETQ. V was shortened by 1 base and J by 3 bases, with 16 bases between the two germline ends.

V is TRBV19 and J is TRBJ1-4; D ambiguous. The ends were cut back, 8 bases at V and 5 bases at J, with 9 bases in the middle. CDR1 is LNHDA, CDR2 SQIVND, per germline (reference sequence). The CDR3 runs 12 residues. The CDR3 loop is CASSNTNEKLFF. The CDR3 DNA reads TGTGCCAGTTCAAACACCAATGAAAAACTGTTTTTT. The variable domain in full, with the rest retrieved from reference TRBV19 and TRBJ1-4, is DGGITQSPKYLFRKEGQNVTLSCEQNLNHDAMYWYRQDPGQGLRLIYYSQIVNDFQKGDIAEGYSVSREKKESFPLTVTSAQKNPTAFYLCASSNTNEKLFFGSGTQLSVL.

The chain joins TRBV11-2 to TRBJ2-5; unclear D gene. CDR1 is SGHAT and CDR2 is FQNNGV in the germline V gene. This CDR3 has 13 residues. V shed 1 base and J shed 2 bases, with 5 bases lying between them. The CDR3 sequence: CASSLGRQETQYF. The CDR3 DNA reads as TGTGCCAGCAGCTTAGGACGGCAAGAGACCCAGTACTTC. Full variable domain (rest looked up from reference TRBV11-2 and TRBJ2-5): EAGVAQSPRYKIIEKRQSVAFWCNPISGHATLYWYQQILGQGPKLLIQFQNNGVVDDSQLPKDRFSAERLKGVDSTLKIQPAKLEDSAVYLCASSLGRQETQYFGPGTRLLVL.

The chain carries TRBV5-1 and TRBJ2-5; 8 nucleotides align to TRBD1. Trimming removed 0 bases from V and 0 bases from J; junction bases left unmatched: 1. This CDR3 is 15 amino acids long. Per the germline V gene, CDR1 is SGHRS and CDR2 is YFSETQ. The DNA of the CDR3 is TGCGCCAGCAGCTTGGGACAGGGGTACCAAGAGACCCAGTACTTC. As protein: CASSLGQGYQETQYF. The variable domain in full, with the rest retrieved from reference TRBV5-1 and TRBJ2-5, is KAGVTQTPRYLIKTRGQQVTLSCSPISGHRSVSWYQQTPGQGLQFLFEYFSETQRNKGNFPGRFSGRQFSNSRSEMNVSTLELGDSALYLCASSLGQGYQETQYFGPGTRLLVL.

The chain uses TRBV27 and TRBJ2-2; a possible D gene is TRBD2 (6 bases). The CDR3 spans 14 residues. Germline V gene data show CDR1 as MNHEY and CDR2 as SMNVEV (reference sequence). Trimming took off 4 bases at V and 4 bases at J, with 10 bases between the two ends. The CDR3 nucleotides are TGTGCCAGCAGTTGGGACTTTGGCACCGGGGAGCTGTTTTTT. Encoded protein: CASSWDFGTGELFF.

The rearrangement links TRBV7-2 to TRBJ1-1; D is perhaps TRBD1 (5 bases). Looked up from germline, CDR1 is SGHTA and CDR2 is FQGNSA. This CDR3 has 16 residues. Between the trimmed V and J ends, which lost 1 base and 4 bases, there was a span of 16 bases. CDR3 region: CASSLVVLQAGTEAFF. CDR3 nucleotides: TGTGCCAGCAGCTTAGTGGTGTTACAGGCTGGCACTGAAGCTTTCTTT.

The gene calls are TRBV5-6 and TRBJ1-3, with D possibly being TRBD1 (5 bases). Between the trimmed V and J ends, which lost 1 base and 8 bases, there was a span of 16 bases. This CDR3 is built from 15 residues. Per germline, CDR1 SGHDT and CDR2 YYEEEE. CDR3 amino acids: CASSLTAGILDTIYF. CDR3 bases: TGTGCCAGCAGCTTGACAGCAGGGATTCTTGACACCATATATTTT.

As concerns this clone: The same CDR3 also results from other DNA sequences found in this sample. Here the CDR3 reads CASSLGGSGGYTF. CDR3 in DNA: TGCGCCAGCAGCTTGGGGGGAAGCGGCGGCTACACCTTC. The chain recombines TRBV5-1 with TRBJ1-2; D ambiguous. CDR3 length: 13 amino acids. Germline CDR1 is SGHRS and CDR2 is YFSETQ. V lost 0 bases to trimming and J lost 8 bases, with 11 bases between them.

The chain joins TRBV11-3 to TRBJ2-3; tentative D call: TRBD2 (5 bases). The CDR3 length is 15 residues. Per germline, CDR1 SGHNT and CDR2 YENEEA. Trimming took off 5 bases at V and 0 bases at J, with 12 bases between the two ends. For the CDR3, the DNA is TGTGCCAGCAGCGTCAGCGGACCTAGCACAGATACGCAGTATTTT. Translated, it gives CASSVSGPSTDTQYF.

This chain links TRBV5-4 with TRBJ2-7; 8 bases are a match to TRBD1. Per the germline V gene, CDR1 is SGHNT and CDR2 is YYREEE (reference sequence). The CDR3 runs to 16 residues. Trimming took 0 bases from V and 3 from J; bases not matched to a gene: 8. The CDR3 nucleotides read TGTGCCAGCAGCTTGGGACAGGGGAGGAGCGGCTACGAGCAGTACTTC. Translated, it gives CASSLGQGRSGYEQYF.

This sequence joins TRBV10-3 and TRBJ2-7, with 9 bases aligning to TRBD2. Germline V gene lookup returns CDR1 ENHRY and CDR2 SYGVKD. CDR3 length: 13 residues. V was clipped by 7 bases and J by 4 bases; unmatched bases: 5. The CDR3 sequence is CAINGGGGYEQYF. For the CDR3, the DNA is TGTGCCATCAATGGCGGGGGGGGGTACGAGCAGTACTTC.

The V and J genes are TRBV11-3 and TRBJ1-2, with 7 bases that match TRBD1. Germline V gene lookup returns CDR1 SGHNT and CDR2 YENEEA. V was clipped by 5 bases and J by 8 bases; unmatched bases: 14. The CDR3 spans 15 residues. The CDR3 here is CASSPPGQVPKGYTF. In DNA, the CDR3 is TGTGCCAGCAGCCCCCCCGGACAGGTACCGAAGGGCTACACCTTC.

The chain carries TRBV5-5 and TRBJ2-5; 7 nucleotides match TRBD1. Trimming cost V 0 bases and J 3 bases; bases outside gene matches: 2. There are 14 residues in the CDR3. From germline, CDR1 is SGHKS and CDR2 YYEKEE (reference sequence). The CDR3 DNA follows: TGTGCCAGCAGCTTGGCCGGGACAGAAGAGACCCAGTACTTC. Translated: CASSLAGTEETQYF.

V usage is TRBV29-1 and J usage is TRBJ2-5; 7 bases match TRBD2. Trimming cost V 4 bases and J 5 bases; bases outside gene matches: 10. Germline V gives CDR1 SQVTM, CDR2 ANQGSEA. The CDR3 spans 14 residues. The CDR3 DNA reads TGCAGCGTTGCACGCGGGGGTTTCGAGGAGACCCAGTACTTC. Amino acids: CSVARGGFEETQYF.

This chain connects TRBV7-2 to TRBJ1-2, with 7 bases that match TRBD1. CDR3 length: 15 amino acids. V shed 3 bases, J shed 5 bases, and the junction held 9 bases outside the gene matches. CDR1 and CDR2 from the germline V gene are SGHTA and FQGNSA. CDR3 DNA: TGTGCCAGCAGCTTGGTGGGACAGCTACCTTATGGCTACACCTTC. It translates to CASSLVGQLPYGYTF.

CDR3 residues: CASSLLAGGYNEQFF. CDR3 coding DNA: TGCGCCAGCAGCTTATTAGCGGGGGGTTACAATGAGCAGTTCTTC. The chain carries TRBV5-1 and TRBJ2-1; TRBD2 agrees at 10 bases. This CDR3 has 15 amino acids. Germline trimming cut 2 bases from V and 4 bases from J; bases unmatched to any gene: 3. Germline CDR1 is SGHRS and CDR2 is YFSETQ.

The chain employs TRBV6-5 and TRBJ1-4; 9 nucleotides agree with TRBD1. Trimming took 2 bases from V and 7 from J; bases not matched to a gene: 5. Germline V gene lookup returns CDR1 MNHEY and CDR2 SVGAGI. This CDR3 is built from 15 residues. Here the CDR3 reads CASSYTGGAGEKLFF. The CDR3 region has the DNA TGTGCCAGCAGTTACACAGGGGGCGCGGGTGAAAAACTGTTTTTT.

The rearrangement joins TRBV11-2 to TRBJ1-1; no clear D gene. The CDR3 loop spans 12 amino acids. Per the germline V gene, CDR1 is SGHAT and CDR2 is FQNNGV. Trimming removed 5 bases from V and 7 bases from J, with 11 bases in between. As DNA, the CDR3 is TGTGCCAGCAGCCCCACCAGGAATGAAGCTTTCTTT. Translating it yields CASSPTRNEAFF.